The clone carrying this T cell receptor beta chain came up once. Patients of the Seattle cohort, enrolled during active infection, were followed longitudinally. The sample belongs to a study of blood T cell repertoires in COVID-19. Methods used by the authors: It was from reference gene primer amplification that nucleated cell counts were estimated. The table came from immunoSEQ multiplex PCR; TCRdb's copy has only in-frame clones and leaves some out. V and J calls and clone size are copied from that table; D and trimming were computed from the DNA. The profile covers 150,000 to 170,000 clones, with about 85% appearing a single time and 0.63% taken by the ten largest. This CDR3 has 13 residues. Germline V gives CDR1 SNHLY, CDR2 FYNNEI. V lost 6 bases to trimming and J lost 1 base, with 9 bases between them.

The origin of this receptor is a man between 60 and 70 years old with COVID-19, enrolled during active disease. This sequence joins TRBV2 and TRBJ1-1, with D unresolved. The sample was peripheral blood. For the CDR3, the DNA is TGTGCCAGCAGAGCTCGGGAGAACACTGAAGCTTTCTTT. Amino acids: CASRARENTEAFF.